Sequencing of this T cell receptor beta chain was carried out in a study of CXCR3-negative and CXCR3-positive naive CD8 T cells. Findings of the study overall: Hydrophobicity was higher for TRB CDR3s found in CXCR3-positive naive cells than in CXCR3-negative naive cells. Fresh PBMCs were used in most assays, and CXCR3 expression partially decreased after cryopreservation.

The authors made the TRB cDNA libraries by 5' RACE using UMI labels. TCRdb re-called the 5' RACE reads and gives one entry per CDR3 protein, without DNA. The specimen's table records under 150,000 distinct CDR3 sequences. The CDR3 is 13 residues long. Germline V gene data show CDR1 as MDHEN and CDR2 as SYDVKM. With regard to this clonotype: The antigen is not known.

The genes are TRBV28 and TRBJ2-1. This sequence was found in a human donor in good health. Some clones in this sample may be carry-over from other donors' samples. The sequenced material came from naive CXCR3+ CD8+ T cells from blood. The subset was: CD45RO-CCR7+CD27+CD95- naive CD8+ T cells expressing CXCR3 (TNR3+). This CDR3 reads CASSLFDNNEQFF.